This T cell receptor (beta chain) derives from a study of OX40 agonist ivuxolimab in advanced cancers. This clone was observed a handful of times. Clones were read by immunoSEQ multiplex PCR, and TCRdb kept only the in-frame ones, dropping some. The sample gives more than 80,000 clones, approximately 90% of which show up once; 1.5% to 2% is in the top ten. The V segment lost 5 bases and the J segment 5 bases; nucleotides outside the gene matches: 6. In germline, CDR1 is SGHTA, CDR2 FQGNSA. The CDR3 is made up of 14 amino acids. The chain couples TRBV7-2 to TRBJ1-2; 9 positions match TRBD1. The specimen was CD4+ or CD8+ T cells sorted from blood, collected in a trial of the OX40 agonist ivuxolimab. This clonotype originated in an adult with an advanced solid tumor such as melanoma, head and neck, liver or kidney cancer. The CDR3 loop is CASSEAGTGYGYTF. The CDR3 coding sequence is TGTGCCAGCAGCGAAGCCGGGACAGGGTATGGCTACACCTTC.